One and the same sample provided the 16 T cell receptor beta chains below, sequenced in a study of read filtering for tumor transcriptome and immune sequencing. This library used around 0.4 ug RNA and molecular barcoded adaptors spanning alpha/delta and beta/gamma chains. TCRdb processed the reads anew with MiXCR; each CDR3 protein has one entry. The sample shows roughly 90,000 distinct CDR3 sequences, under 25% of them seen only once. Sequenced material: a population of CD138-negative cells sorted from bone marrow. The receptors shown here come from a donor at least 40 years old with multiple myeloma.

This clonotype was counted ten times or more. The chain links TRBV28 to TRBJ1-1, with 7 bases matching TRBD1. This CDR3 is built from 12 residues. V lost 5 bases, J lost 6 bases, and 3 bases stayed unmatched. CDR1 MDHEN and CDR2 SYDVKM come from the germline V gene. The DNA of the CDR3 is TGTGCCAGCAGTGTCGACAGGGCTGAAGCTTTCTTT. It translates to CASSVDRAEAFF.

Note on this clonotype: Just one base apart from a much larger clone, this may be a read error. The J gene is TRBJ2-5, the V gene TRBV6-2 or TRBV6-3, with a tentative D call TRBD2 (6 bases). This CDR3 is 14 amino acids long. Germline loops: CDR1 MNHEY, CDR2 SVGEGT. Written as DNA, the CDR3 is TGTGCCAGCAGCCCCTACGGGGGAAAAGAGACCCAGCACTTC. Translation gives CASSPYGGKETQHF.

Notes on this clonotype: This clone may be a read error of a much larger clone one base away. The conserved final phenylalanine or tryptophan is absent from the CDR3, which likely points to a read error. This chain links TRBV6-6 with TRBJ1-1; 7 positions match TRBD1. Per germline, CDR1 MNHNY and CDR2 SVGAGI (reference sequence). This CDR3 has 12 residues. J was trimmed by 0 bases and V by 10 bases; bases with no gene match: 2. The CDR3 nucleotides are TGTGCCACCACAGGGGTGAACACTGAAGCTTTCTTG. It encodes CATTGVNTEAFL.

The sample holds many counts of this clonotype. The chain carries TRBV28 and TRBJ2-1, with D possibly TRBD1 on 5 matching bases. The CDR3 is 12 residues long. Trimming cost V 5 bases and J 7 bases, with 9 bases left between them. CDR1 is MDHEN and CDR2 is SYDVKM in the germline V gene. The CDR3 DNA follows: TGTGCCAGCAGTACAGGAAAGAATGAGCAGTTCTTC. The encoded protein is CASSTGKNEQFF.

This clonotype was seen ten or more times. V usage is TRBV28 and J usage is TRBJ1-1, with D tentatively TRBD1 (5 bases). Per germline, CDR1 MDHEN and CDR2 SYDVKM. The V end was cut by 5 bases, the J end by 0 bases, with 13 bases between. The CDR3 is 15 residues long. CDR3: CASSPGGGVNTEAFF. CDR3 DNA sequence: TGTGCCAGCAGTCCGGGTGGAGGGGTGAACACTGAAGCTTTCTTT.

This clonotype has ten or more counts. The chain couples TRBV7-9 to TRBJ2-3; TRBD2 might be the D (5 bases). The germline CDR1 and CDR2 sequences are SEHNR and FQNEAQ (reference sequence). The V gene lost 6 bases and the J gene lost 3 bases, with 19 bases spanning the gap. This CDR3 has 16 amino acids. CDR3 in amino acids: CASSSTADARTDTQYF. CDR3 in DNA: TGTGCCAGCAGTTCCACAGCGGACGCACGAACAGATACGCAGTATTTT.

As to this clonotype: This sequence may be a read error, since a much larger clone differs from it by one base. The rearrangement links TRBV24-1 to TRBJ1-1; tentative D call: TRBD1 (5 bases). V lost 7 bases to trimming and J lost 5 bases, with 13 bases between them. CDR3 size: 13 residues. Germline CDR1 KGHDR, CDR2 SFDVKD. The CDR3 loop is CATRTGAGTEAFF. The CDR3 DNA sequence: TGTGCCACCAGAACCGGGGCAGGAACTGAAGCTTTCTTT.

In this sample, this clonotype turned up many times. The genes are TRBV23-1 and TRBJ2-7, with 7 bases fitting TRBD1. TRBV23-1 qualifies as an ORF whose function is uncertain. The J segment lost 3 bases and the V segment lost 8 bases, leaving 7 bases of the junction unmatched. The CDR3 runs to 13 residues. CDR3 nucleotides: TGCGCCAGCCCCCTCCGGGACAGCTACGAGCAGTACTTC. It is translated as CASPLRDSYEQYF.

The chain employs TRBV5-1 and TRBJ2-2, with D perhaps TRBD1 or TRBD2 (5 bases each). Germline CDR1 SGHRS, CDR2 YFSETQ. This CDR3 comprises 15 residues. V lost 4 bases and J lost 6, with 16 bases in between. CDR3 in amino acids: CASSPGPKPPGELFF. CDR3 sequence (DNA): TGCGCCAGCAGCCCGGGACCGAAACCACCCGGGGAGCTGTTTTTT.

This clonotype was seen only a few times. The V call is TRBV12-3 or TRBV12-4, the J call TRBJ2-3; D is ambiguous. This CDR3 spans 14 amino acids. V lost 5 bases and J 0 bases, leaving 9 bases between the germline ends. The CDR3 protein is CASSNTHSTDTQYF. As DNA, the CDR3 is TGTGCCAGCAGTAATACCCATAGCACAGATACGCAGTATTTT.

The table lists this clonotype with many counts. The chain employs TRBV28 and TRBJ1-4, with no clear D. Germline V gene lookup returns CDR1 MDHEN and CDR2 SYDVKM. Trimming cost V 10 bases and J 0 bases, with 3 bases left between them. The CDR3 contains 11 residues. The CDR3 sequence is CAIATNEKLFF. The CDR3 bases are TGTGCCATCGCAACTAATGAAAAACTGTTTTTT. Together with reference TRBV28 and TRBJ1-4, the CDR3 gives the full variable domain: DVKVTQSSRYLVKRTGEKVFLECVQDMDHENMFWYRQDPGLGLRLIYFSYDVKMKEKGDIPEGYSVSREKKERFSLILESASTNQTSMYLCAIATNEKLFFGSGTQLSVL.

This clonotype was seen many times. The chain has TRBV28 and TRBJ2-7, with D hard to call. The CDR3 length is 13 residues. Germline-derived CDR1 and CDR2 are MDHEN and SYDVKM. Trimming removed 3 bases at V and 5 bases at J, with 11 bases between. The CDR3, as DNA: TGTGCCAGCAGTTTGAGTACCGCCCACGAGCAGTACTTC. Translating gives CASSLSTAHEQYF.

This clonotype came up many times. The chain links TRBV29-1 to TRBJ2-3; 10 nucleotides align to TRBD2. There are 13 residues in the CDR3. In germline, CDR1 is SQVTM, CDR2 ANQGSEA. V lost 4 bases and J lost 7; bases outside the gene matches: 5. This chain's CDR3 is CSVVVAGGNTQYF. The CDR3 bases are TGCAGCGTTGTGGTAGCGGGGGGAAATACGCAGTATTTT.

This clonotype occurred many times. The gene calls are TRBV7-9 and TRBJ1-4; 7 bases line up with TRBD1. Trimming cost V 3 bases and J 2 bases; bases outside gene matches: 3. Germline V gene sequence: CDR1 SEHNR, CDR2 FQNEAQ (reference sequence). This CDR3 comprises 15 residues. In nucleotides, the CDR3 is TGTGCCAGCAGCTTGACAGGGCCCACTAATGAAAAACTGTTTTTT. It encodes CASSLTGPTNEKLFF.

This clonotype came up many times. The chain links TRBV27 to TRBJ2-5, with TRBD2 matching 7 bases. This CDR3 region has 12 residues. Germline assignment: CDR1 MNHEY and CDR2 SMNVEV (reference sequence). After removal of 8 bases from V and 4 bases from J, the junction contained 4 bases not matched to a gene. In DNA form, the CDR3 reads TGTGCCAGCCGTTCGGGGGGAGAGACCCAGTACTTC. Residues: CASRSGGETQYF.

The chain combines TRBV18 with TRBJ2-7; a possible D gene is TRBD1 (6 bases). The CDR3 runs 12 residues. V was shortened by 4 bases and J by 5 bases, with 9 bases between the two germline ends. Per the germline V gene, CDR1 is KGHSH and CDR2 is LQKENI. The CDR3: CASSLGADEQYF. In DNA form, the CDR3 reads TGTGCCAGCTCACTGGGGGCCGACGAGCAGTACTTC. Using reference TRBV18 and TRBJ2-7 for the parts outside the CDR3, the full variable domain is NAGVMQNPRHLVRRRGQEARLRCSPMKGHSHVYWYRQLPEEGLKFMVYLQKENIIDESGMPKERFSAEFPKEGPSILRIQQVVRGDSAAYFCASSLGADEQYFGPGTRLTVT.